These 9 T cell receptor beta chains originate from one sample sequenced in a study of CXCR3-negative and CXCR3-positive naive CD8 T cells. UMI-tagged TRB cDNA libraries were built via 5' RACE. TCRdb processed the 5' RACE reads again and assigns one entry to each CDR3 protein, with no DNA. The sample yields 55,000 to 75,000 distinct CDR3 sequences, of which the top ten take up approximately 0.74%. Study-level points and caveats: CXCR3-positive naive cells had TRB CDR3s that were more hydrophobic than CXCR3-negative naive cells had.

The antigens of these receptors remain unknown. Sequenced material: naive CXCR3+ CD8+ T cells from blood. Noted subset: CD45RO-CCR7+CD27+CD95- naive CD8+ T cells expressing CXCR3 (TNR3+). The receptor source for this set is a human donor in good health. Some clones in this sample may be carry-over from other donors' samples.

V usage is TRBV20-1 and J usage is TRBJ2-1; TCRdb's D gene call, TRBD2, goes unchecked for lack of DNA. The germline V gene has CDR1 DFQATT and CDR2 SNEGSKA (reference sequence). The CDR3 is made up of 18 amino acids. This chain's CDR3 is CSAPGLAGGRGSYNEQFF.

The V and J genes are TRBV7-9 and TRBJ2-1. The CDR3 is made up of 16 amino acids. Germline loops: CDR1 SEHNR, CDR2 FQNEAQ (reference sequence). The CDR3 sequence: CASSPSVGRSYNEQFF.

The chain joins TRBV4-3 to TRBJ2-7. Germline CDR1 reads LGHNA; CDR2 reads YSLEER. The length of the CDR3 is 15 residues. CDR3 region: CASSQDRTASYEQYF.

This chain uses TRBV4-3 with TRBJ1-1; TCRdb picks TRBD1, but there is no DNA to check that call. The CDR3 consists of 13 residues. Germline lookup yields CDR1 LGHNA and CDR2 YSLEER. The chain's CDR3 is CASSRTGGTEAFF.

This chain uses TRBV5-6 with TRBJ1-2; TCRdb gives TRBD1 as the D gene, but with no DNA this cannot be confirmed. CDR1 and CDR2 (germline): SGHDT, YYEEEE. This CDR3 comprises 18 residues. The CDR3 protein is CASSISLRDTWGDYGYTF. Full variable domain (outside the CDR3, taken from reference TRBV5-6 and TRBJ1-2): DAGVTQSPTHLIKTRGQQVTLRCSPKSGHDTVSWYQQALGQGPQFIFQYYEEEERQRGNFPDRFSGHQFPNYSSELNVNALLLGDSALYLCASSISLRDTWGDYGYTFGSGTRLTVV.

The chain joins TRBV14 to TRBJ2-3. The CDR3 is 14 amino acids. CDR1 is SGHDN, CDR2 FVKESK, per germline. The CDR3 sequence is CASSQDLNIDTQYF.

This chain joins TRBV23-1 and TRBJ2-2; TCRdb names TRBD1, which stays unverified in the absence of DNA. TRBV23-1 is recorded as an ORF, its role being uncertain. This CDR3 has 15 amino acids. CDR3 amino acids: CATNTGGQNTGELFF.

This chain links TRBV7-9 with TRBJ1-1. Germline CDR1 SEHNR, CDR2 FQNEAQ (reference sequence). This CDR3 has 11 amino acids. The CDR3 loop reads CASRSISEAFF.

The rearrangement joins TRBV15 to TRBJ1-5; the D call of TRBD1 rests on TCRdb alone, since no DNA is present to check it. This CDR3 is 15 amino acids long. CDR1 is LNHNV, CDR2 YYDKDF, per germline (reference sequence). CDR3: CATSREGEGNQPQHF.